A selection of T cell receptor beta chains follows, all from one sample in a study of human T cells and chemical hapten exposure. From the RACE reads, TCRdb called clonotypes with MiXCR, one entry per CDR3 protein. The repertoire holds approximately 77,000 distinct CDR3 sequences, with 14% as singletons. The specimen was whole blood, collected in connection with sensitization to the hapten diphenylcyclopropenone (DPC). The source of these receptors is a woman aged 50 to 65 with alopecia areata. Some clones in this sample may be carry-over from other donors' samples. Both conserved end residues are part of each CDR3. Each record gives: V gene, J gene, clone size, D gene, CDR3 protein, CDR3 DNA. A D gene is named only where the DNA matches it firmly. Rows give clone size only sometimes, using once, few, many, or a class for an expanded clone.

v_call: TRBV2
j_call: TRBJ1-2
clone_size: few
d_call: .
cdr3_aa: CASRRFGNYGYTF
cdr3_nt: TGTGCCAGCAGGAGGTTCGGGAACTATGGCTACACCTTC

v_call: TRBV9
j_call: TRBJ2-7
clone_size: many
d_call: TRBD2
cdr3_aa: CASSAGGHEQYF
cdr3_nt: TGTGCCAGCAGCGCGGGAGGCCACGAGCAGTACTTC

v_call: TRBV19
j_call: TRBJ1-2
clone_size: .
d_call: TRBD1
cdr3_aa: CASTPGQFYGYTF
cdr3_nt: TGTGCCAGTACCCCGGGACAGTTCTATGGCTACACCTTC

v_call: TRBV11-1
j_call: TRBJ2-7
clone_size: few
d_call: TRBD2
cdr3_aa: CASSPGLNYEQYF
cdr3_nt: TGTGCCAGCAGCCCGGGACTAAACTACGAGCAGTACTTC

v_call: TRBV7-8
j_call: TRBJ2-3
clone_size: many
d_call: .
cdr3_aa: CASSLGYAAASTDTQYF
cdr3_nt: TGTGCCAGCAGCTTAGGGTATGCGGCAGCTAGCACAGATACGCAGTATTTT

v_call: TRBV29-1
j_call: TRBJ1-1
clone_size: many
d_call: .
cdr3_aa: CSAVMNTEAFF
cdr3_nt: TGCAGCGCCGTTATGAACACTGAAGCTTTCTTT

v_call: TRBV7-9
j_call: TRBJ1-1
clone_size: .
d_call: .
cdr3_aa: CACSLRHGANTEAFF
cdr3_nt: TGTGCCTGCAGCCTCAGGCATGGGGCGAACACTGAAGCTTTCTTT

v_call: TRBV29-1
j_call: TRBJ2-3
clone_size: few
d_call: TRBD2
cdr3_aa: CSVEKAGTRDTQYF
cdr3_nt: TGCAGCGTTGAGAAAGCGGGGACGCGGGATACGCAGTATTTT

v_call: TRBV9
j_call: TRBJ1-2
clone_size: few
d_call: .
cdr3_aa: CASSVSSRTTFYGYTF
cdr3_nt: TGTGCCAGCAGCGTATCATCCCGTACAACGTTCTATGGCTACACCTTC

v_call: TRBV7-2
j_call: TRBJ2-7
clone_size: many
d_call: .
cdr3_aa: CASSFRRGYYEQYF
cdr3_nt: TGTGCCAGCAGCTTCCGGCGGGGTTATTACGAGCAGTACTTC

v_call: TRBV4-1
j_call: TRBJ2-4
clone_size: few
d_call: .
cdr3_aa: CASSQEGLLQYF
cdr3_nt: TGCGCCAGCAGCCAAGAGGGATTGTTACAGTACTTC

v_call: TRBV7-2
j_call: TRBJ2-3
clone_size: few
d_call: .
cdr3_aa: CASSGGLITDTQYF
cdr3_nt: TGTGCCAGCAGTGGTGGACTAATCACAGATACGCAGTATTTT

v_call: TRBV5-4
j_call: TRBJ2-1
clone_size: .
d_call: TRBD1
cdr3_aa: CASSLETGESEQFF
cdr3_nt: TGTGCCAGCAGCTTGGAAACAGGGGAAAGTGAGCAGTTCTTC

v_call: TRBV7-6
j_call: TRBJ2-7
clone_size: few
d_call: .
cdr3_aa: CASSPGTETYEQYF
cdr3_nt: TGTGCCAGCAGCCCTGGGACTGAAACCTACGAGCAGTACTTC

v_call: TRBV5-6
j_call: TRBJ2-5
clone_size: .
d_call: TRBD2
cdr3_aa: CASSLRTSGSVETQYF
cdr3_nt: TGTGCCAGCAGCTTGCGGACTAGCGGGAGTGTAGAGACCCAGTACTTC

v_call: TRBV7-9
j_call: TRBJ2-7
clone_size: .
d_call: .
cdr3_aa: CASSPGGLSYEQYF
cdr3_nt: TGTGCCAGCAGCCCCGGGGGACTCTCCTACGAGCAGTACTTC

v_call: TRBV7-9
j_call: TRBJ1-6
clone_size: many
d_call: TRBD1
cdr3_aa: CASRSGTGGRPNSPLHF
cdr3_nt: TGTGCCAGCAGATCCGGGACAGGAGGCCGTCCCAATTCACCCCTCCACTTT

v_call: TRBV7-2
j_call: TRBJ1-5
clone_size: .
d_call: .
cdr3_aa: CASSSWGILSGNQPQHF
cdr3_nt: TGTGCCAGCAGCTCCTGGGGCATCCTAAGCGGCAATCAGCCCCAGCATTTT

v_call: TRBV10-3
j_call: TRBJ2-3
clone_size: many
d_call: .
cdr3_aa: CAISESVADTQYF
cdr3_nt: TGTGCCATCAGTGAGTCGGTGGCAGATACGCAGTATTTT

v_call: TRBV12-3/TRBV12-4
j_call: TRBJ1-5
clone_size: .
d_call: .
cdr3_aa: CASSLEAGGNQPQHF
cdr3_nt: TGTGCCAGCAGTTTAGAAGCAGGGGGCAATCAGCCCCAGCATTTT

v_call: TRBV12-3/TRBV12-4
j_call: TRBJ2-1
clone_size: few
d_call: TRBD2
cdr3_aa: CASNLAGVSNEQFF
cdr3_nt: TGTGCCAGCAATCTAGCGGGAGTCAGCAATGAGCAGTTCTTC

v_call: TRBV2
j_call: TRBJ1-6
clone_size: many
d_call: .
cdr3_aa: CASRGTGNSPLHF
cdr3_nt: TGTGCCAGCAGGGGCACAGGGAATTCACCCCTCCACTTT

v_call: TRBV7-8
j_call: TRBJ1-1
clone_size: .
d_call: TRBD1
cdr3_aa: CASSYGQGGSTEAFF
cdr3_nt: TGTGCCAGCAGCTATGGACAGGGAGGGTCCACTGAAGCTTTCTTT